This TCR beta chain was retrieved from a study of CD8+ T cells in alopecia areata. Sampling of alopecia areata patients yielded lesional scalp punch biopsies as well as peripheral blood. RNA extraction was followed by reverse transcription into cDNA, which acted as the sequencing template. Produced via immunoSEQ multiplex PCR; TCRdb's table is partial and in-frame only. The table shows about 12,000 clones, with around 50% occurring only once. The CDR3 totals 12 residues. The V end was cut by 0 bases, the J end by 10 bases, with 7 bases between. Germline CDR1 is SEHNR and CDR2 is FQNEAQ (reference sequence).

The sample comprised skin. The receptor was derived from a human donor with alopecia areata. The chain joins TRBV7-9 to TRBJ2-1; D remains unclear. The CDR3 here is CASSLAVEEQFF. Written as DNA, the CDR3 is TGTGCCAGCAGCTTAGCGGTAGAGGAGCAGTTCTTC.